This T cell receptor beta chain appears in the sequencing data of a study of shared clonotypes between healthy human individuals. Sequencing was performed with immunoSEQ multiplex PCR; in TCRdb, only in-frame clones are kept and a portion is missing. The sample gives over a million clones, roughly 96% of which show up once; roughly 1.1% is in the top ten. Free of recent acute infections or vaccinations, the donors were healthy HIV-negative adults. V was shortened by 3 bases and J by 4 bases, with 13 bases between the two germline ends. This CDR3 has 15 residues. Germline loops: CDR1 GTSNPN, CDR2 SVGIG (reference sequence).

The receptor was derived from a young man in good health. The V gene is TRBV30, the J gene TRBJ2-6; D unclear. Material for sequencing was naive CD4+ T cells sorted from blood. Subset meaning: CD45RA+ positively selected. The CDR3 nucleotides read TGTGCCTGGAGGAAATCCTCTCTCGGGGCCAACGTCCTGACTTTC. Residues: CAWRKSSLGANVLTF.